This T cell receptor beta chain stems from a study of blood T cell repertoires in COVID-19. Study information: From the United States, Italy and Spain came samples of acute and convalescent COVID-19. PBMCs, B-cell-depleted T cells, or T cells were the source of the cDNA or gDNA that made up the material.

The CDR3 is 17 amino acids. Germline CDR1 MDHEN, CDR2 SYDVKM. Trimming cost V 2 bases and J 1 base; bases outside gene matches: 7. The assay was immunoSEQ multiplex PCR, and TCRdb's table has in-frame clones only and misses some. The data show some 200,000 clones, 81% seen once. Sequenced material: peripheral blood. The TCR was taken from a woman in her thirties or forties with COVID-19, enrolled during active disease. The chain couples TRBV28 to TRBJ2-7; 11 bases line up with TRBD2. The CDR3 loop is CASSLSSGRAGSYEQYF. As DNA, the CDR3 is TGTGCCAGCAGTTTAAGTAGCGGGAGGGCCGGGTCCTACGAGCAGTACTTC.